Presented here are 12 T cell receptor beta chains from one specimen sequenced in a study of T cell repertoires in cytomegalovirus infection. The antigens of these receptors remain unknown. TCRdb fed the reads into MiXCR, producing one record per CDR3 protein. The sample consists of 40,000 to 55,000 distinct CDR3 sequences, around 18% of them appearing once. This specimen was CD8+ T cells from cultured PBMCs, taken from culture after CMV antigen stimulation. The source of these receptors is a human donor in good health (CMV status not recorded). Some clones in this sample may be carry-over from other donors' samples.

The V call is TRBV12-3 or TRBV12-4, the J call TRBJ2-1, with 7 bases identical to TRBD1. V was pared by 5 bases and J by 2 bases, with 9 bases of the junction left unmatched. The CDR3 has 16 residues. The CDR3 is CASSPLGRGTYNEQFF. DNA for the CDR3: TGTGCCAGCAGTCCCCTTGGCAGGGGGACCTACAATGAGCAGTTCTTC.

The chain is built from TRBV28 and TRBJ1-1; D gene uncertain. The CDR3 loop spans 14 amino acids. Trimming left V 2 bases short and J 6 bases short, with 13 bases between. Germline V gives CDR1 MDHEN, CDR2 SYDVKM. The CDR3 DNA sequence: TGTGCCAGCAGTTTAGACGGAGAGTGGGCTGAAGCTTTCTTT. Translated: CASSLDGEWAEAFF.

This clonotype was counted between two and nine times. This sequence joins TRBV19 and TRBJ2-1; D unclear. Trimming left V 3 bases short and J 5 bases short, with 5 bases between. The CDR3 is 12 amino acids. Germline loops: CDR1 LNHDA, CDR2 SQIVND (reference sequence). CDR3 in DNA: TGTGCCAGTAGTATTAATGACAATGAGCAGTTCTTC. Translated, it gives CASSINDNEQFF.

The chain couples TRBV11-2 to TRBJ2-1; 15 nucleotides agree with TRBD2. V lost 1 base, J lost 7 bases, and 5 bases stayed unmatched. CDR3 length: 17 residues. Germline CDR1 is SGHAT and CDR2 is FQNNGV. This CDR3 reads CASSLVGLAGGPNEQFF. DNA for the CDR3: TGTGCCAGCAGCTTAGTCGGACTAGCGGGAGGGCCAAATGAGCAGTTCTTC.

The J gene is TRBJ2-4, the V gene TRBV19; D may be TRBD1 or TRBD2 (7 bases each). Germline assignment: CDR1 LNHDA and CDR2 SQIVND (reference sequence). CDR3 size: 15 residues. Deletions cut 7 bases from V and 0 bases from J, with 13 bases between. Here the CDR3 DNA reads TGTGCCAGTACCCAGGGGGGGGGAGCCAAAAACATTCAGTACTTC. Protein sequence: CASTQGGGAKNIQYF.

The J gene is TRBJ1-2, the V gene TRBV12-3 or TRBV12-4; no definite D call. Trimming pared 5 bases from V and 3 bases from J, leaving 10 bases between. The length of the CDR3 is 13 residues. CDR3 in DNA: TGTGCCAGCAGTCCCGACGACTACTATGGCTACACCTTC. It translates to CASSPDDYYGYTF.

This clonotype was detected ten times or more. The chain links TRBV19 to TRBJ2-5, with D uncertain. The CDR3 runs 13 residues. Trimming took off 5 bases at V and 2 bases at J, with 9 bases between the two ends. The V gene's germline CDR1 is LNHDA and CDR2 SQIVND (reference sequence). The CDR3 DNA follows: TGTGCCAGTAGTCCCACAGTTCAAGAGACCCAGTACTTC. The encoded protein is CASSPTVQETQYF.

The gene calls are TRBV12-3 or TRBV12-4 and TRBJ1-5; D remains ambiguous. V dropped 3 bases and J dropped 4 bases, with 7 bases sitting between them. The CDR3 runs 13 residues. CDR3 protein: CASSLLGNQPQHF. The CDR3 nucleotides read TGTGCCAGCAGTTTGTTAGGGAATCAGCCCCAGCATTTT.

This clonotype was seen a few times. This chain uses TRBV7-2 with TRBJ2-7; D is undetermined. Germline assignment: CDR1 SGHTA and CDR2 FQGNSA. There are 13 residues in the CDR3. The germline V and J ends were trimmed by 5 bases and 4 bases, with 12 bases remaining between them. For the CDR3, the DNA is TGTGCCAGCAGCCCCAACAAAATATACGAGCAGTACTTC. Residues: CASSPNKIYEQYF.

The genes are TRBV7-2 and TRBJ1-1; weak D call: TRBD1 (6 bases). V gave up 1 base and J gave up 0 bases, with 12 bases separating them. Germline V CDR1 and CDR2: SGHTA, FQGNSA. The CDR3 runs 16 residues. The CDR3 protein is CASSLGVQGMNTEAFF. CDR3 nucleotides: TGTGCCAGCAGCTTAGGGGTACAGGGTATGAACACTGAAGCTTTCTTT.

This clonotype was picked up many times. The chain combines TRBV20-1 with TRBJ1-5, with 7 positions matching TRBD1. Germline V gene sequence: CDR1 DFQATT, CDR2 SNEGSKA (reference sequence). This CDR3 region has 14 residues. V lost 4 bases and J lost 2; bases outside the gene matches: 5. CDR3 region: CSATRGSGNQPQHF. The CDR3 DNA follows: TGCAGTGCTACCAGGGGGTCGGGCAATCAGCCCCAGCATTTT.

The rearrangement joins TRBV7-6 to TRBJ2-7, with a possible D match to TRBD1 (5 bases). V gave up 4 bases and J gave up 0 bases, with 13 bases separating them. The CDR3 runs to 15 residues. From germline, CDR1 is SGHVS and CDR2 FNYEAQ. CDR3 loop: CASSSLTESSYEQYF. DNA for the CDR3: TGTGCCAGCAGCTCCTTGACAGAGAGCTCCTACGAGCAGTACTTC.